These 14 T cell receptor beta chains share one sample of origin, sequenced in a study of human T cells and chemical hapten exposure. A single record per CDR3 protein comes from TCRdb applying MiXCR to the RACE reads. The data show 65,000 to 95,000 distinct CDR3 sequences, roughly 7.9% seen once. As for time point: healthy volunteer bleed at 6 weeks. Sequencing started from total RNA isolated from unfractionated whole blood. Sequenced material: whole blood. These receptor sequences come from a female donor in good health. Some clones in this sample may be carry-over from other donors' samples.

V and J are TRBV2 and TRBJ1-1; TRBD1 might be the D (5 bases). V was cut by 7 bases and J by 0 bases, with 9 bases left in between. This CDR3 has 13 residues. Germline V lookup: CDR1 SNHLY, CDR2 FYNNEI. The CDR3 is CASKGVMNTEAFF. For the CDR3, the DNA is TGTGCCAGCAAAGGGGTGATGAACACTGAAGCTTTCTTT.

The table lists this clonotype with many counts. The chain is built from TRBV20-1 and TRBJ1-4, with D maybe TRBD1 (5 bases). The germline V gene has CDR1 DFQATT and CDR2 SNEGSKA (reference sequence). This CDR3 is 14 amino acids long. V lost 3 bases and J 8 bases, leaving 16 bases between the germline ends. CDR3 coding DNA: TGCAGTGCTAGGGAAAGGGGCGTCATAGAAAAACTGTTTTTT. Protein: CSARERGVIEKLFF.

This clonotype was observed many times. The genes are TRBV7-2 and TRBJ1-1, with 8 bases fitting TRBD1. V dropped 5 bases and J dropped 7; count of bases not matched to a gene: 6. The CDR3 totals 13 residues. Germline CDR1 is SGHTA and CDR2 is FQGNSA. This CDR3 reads CASSQQGASEAFF. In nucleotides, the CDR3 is TGTGCCAGCAGCCAGCAGGGGGCAAGTGAAGCTTTCTTT.

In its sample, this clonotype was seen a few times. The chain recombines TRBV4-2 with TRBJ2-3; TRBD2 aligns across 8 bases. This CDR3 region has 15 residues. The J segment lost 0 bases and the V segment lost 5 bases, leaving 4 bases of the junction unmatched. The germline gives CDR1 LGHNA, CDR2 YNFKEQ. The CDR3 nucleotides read TGTGCCAGCAGCTCCAAGCGGGGGAGCACAGATACGCAGTATTTT. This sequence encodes CASSSKRGSTDTQYF.

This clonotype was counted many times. For the CDR3, the DNA is TGTGCCAGCAGTGTCGAGCGGGGGACCACAGATACGCAGTATTTT. Amino acid sequence: CASSVERGTTDTQYF. The V gene is TRBV25-1, the J gene TRBJ2-3; 8 bases line up with TRBD2. The CDR3 is 15 amino acids. Germline loops: CDR1 MGHDK, CDR2 SYGVNS. With 4 bases clipped from V and 2 bases from J, the junction kept 5 bases outside the gene matches. The complete variable domain, with remaining parts taken from reference TRBV25-1 and TRBJ2-3, reads EADIYQTPRYLVIGTGKKITLECSQTMGHDKMYWYQQDPGMELHLIHYSYGVNSTEKGDLSSESTVSRIRTEHFPLTLESARPSHTSQYLCASSVERGTTDTQYFGPGTRLTVL.

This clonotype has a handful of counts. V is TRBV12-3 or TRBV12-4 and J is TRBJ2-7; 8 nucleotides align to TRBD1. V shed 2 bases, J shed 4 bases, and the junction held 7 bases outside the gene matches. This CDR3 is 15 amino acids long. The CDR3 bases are TGTGCCAGCAGTTTAAGTCCAGGGGGCGAATACGAGCAGTACTTC. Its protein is CASSLSPGGEYEQYF.

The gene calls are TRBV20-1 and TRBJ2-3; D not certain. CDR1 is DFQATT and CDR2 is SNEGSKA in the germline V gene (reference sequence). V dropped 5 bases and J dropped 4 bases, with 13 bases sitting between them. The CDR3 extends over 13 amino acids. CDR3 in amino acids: CSAARFGSDTQYF. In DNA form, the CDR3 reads TGCAGTGCTGCCCGCTTCGGGTCAGATACGCAGTATTTT.

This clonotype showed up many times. The CDR3 DNA reads TGCAGCGCCCAGGTAAATGAGCAGTTCTTC. Amino acid sequence: CSAQVNEQFF. The rearrangement links TRBV29-1 to TRBJ2-1, with unresolved D. Trimming cost V 7 bases and J 7 bases, with 8 bases left between them. Germline CDR1 is SQVTM and CDR2 is ANQGSEA. This CDR3 is 10 amino acids long.

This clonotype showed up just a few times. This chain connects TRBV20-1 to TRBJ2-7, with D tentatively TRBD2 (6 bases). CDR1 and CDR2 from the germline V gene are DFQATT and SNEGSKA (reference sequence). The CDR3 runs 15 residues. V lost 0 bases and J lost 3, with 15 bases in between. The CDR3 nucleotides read TGCAGTGCTAGAGATTCGCGGGAACCAGTCTACGAGCAGTACTTC. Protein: CSARDSREPVYEQYF.

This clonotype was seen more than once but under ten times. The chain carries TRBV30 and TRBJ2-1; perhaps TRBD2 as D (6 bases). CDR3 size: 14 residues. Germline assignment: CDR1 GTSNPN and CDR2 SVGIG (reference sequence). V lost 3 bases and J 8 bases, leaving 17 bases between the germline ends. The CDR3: CAWRAGQGRDEQFF. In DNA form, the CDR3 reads TGTGCCTGGAGGGCGGGGCAGGGTCGGGATGAGCAGTTCTTC.

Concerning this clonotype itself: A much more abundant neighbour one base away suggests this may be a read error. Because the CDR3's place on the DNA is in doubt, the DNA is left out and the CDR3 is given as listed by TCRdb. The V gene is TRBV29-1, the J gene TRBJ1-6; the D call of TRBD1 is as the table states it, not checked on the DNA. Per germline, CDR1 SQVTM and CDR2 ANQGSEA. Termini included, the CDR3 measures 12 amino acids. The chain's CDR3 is CSVGQGNSPLNF.

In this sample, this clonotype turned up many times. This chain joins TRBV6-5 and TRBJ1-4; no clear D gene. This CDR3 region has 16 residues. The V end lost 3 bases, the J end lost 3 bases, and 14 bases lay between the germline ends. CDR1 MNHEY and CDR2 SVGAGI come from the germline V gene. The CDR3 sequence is CASSYSNGSPNEKLFF. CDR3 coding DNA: TGTGCCAGCAGTTATTCAAACGGGAGCCCTAATGAAAAACTGTTTTTT.

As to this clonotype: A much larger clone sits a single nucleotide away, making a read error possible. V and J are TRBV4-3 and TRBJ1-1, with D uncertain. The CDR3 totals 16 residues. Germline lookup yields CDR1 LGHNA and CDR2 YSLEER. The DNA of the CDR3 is TGCGCCAGCAGGCAAGAAGCAGGTGAGAAGAGGACTGAAGCTTTCTTT. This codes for CASRQEAGEKRTEAFF.

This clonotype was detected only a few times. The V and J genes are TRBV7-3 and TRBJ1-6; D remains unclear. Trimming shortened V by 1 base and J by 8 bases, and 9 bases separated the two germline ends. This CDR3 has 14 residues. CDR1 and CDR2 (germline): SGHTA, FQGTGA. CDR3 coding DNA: TGTGCCAGCAGCTTAAACCCTGTCGATTCACCCCTCCACTTT. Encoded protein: CASSLNPVDSPLHF.